The 11 T cell receptor beta chains reported below all come from one sample, sequenced in a study of cytomegalovirus exposure and HLA in healthy donors. PCR was performed using 60 Vbeta and 13 Jbeta primers. Only in-frame clones appear in the TCRdb table, and some are missing; sequencing was by immunoSEQ multiplex PCR. This sample's clone table lists 55,000 to 75,000 clones. The specimen was PBMCs. The receptors were gathered from a woman under 40 in good health and CMV-seronegative.

J is TRBJ2-1 and V is TRBV4-1; TRBD2 matches 7 bases. The junction had 7 bases not matched to a gene; V was cut back by 1 base and J by 1 base. The CDR3 is 17 amino acids. Germline V lookup: CDR1 MGHRA, CDR2 YSYEKL. The CDR3 DNA follows: TGCGCCAGCAGCCAAGGGAGGGCGCGGGAGTCCTACAATGAGCAGTTCTTC. Translated, it gives CASSQGRARESYNEQFF.

The V and J genes are TRBV4-1 and TRBJ1-2; no definite D call. The V and J ends lost 0 bases and 4 bases respectively, with 6 bases between them. In germline, CDR1 is MGHRA, CDR2 YSYEKL. The CDR3 has 13 amino acids. Written as DNA, the CDR3 is TGCGCCAGCAGCCAAGATTTCGGCTATGGCTACACCTTC. Protein product: CASSQDFGYGYTF.

The chain couples TRBV28 to TRBJ2-5, with D maybe TRBD2 (7 bases). Per germline, CDR1 MDHEN and CDR2 SYDVKM. The germline V and J ends were trimmed by 6 bases and 3 bases, with 20 bases remaining between them. The CDR3 has 16 amino acids. In DNA form, the CDR3 reads TGTGCCAGCAGCCCCGGGGTGGGGGGGGCCGAAGAGACCCAGTACTTC. It translates to CASSPGVGGAEETQYF. Using reference TRBV28 and TRBJ2-5 for the parts outside the CDR3, the full variable domain is DVKVTQSSRYLVKRTGEKVFLECVQDMDHENMFWYRQDPGLGLRLIYFSYDVKMKEKGDIPEGYSVSREKKERFSLILESASTNQTSMYLCASSPGVGGAEETQYFGPGTRLLVL.

The gene calls are TRBV9 and TRBJ2-5; 7 nucleotides match TRBD1. V shed 3 bases and J 4 bases; nucleotides not matched to a gene: 12. Per germline, CDR1 SGDLS and CDR2 YYNGEE. The CDR3 consists of 16 residues. The CDR3 DNA reads as TGTGCCAGCAGCGCCGCTTACAGGGGTCAAGGAGAGACCCAGTACTTC. It is translated as CASSAAYRGQGETQYF. The whole variable domain, remainder taken from reference TRBV9 and TRBJ2-5, is DSGVTQTPKHLITATGQRVTLRCSPRSGDLSVYWYQQSLDQGLQFLIQYYNGEERAKGNILERFSAQQFPDLHSELNLSSLELGDSALYFCASSAAYRGQGETQYFGPGTRLLVL.

The chain uses TRBV29-1 and TRBJ2-7; 8 bases map to TRBD2. This CDR3 has 21 residues. From germline, CDR1 is SQVTM and CDR2 ANQGSEA. V lost 4 bases and J lost 0; bases outside the gene matches: 26. The CDR3 DNA sequence: TGCAGCGTTGTAATCCCCCAAGGCGGGAGGTCAAACGCGGTTTTCTCCTACGAGCAGTACTTC. Protein product: CSVVIPQGGRSNAVFSYEQYF.

V gene TRBV7-8 combines with J gene TRBJ2-7; 7 nucleotides line up with TRBD2. This CDR3 is built from 16 residues. Unmatched junction bases numbered 15, after V lost 5 bases and J lost 5 bases. The germline V gene has CDR1 SGHVS and CDR2 FQNEAQ. The CDR3 sequence: CASSRELVRGIDEQYF. The CDR3 nucleotides are TGTGCCAGCAGCCGCGAGCTAGTGCGGGGGATAGACGAGCAGTACTTC.

The CDR3 protein is CASSQQGIEEAFF. The CDR3 bases are TGTGCCAGCTCACAACAGGGCATCGAAGAAGCTTTCTTT. The chain joins TRBV18 to TRBJ1-1, with D possibly TRBD1 on 6 matching bases. Germline CDR1 and CDR2: KGHSH and LQKENI. V lost 4 bases to trimming and J lost 8 bases, with 14 bases between them. The CDR3 extends over 13 amino acids. The whole variable domain, remainder taken from reference TRBV18 and TRBJ1-1, is NAGVMQNPRHLVRRRGQEARLRCSPMKGHSHVYWYRQLPEEGLKFMVYLQKENIIDESGMPKERFSAEFPKEGPSILRIQQVVRGDSAAYFCASSQQGIEEAFFGQGTRLTVV.

The chain combines TRBV14 with TRBJ2-7; D is undetermined. V was clipped by 0 bases and J by 0 bases, with 9 bases between them. Germline V gene lookup returns CDR1 SGHDN and CDR2 FVKESK. The CDR3 runs 15 residues. The CDR3, as DNA: TGTGCCAGCAGCCAAGAGGTTTCGAGCTCCTACGAGCAGTACTTC. Amino acid sequence: CASSQEVSSSYEQYF.

This chain joins TRBV9 and TRBJ2-1, with TRBD2 matching over 9 bases. Unmatched junction bases numbered 11, after V lost 6 bases and J lost 7 bases. The CDR3 runs 15 residues. Germline lookup yields CDR1 SGDLS and CDR2 YYNGEE. CDR3 coding DNA: TGTGCCAGCACCCGGGGGGCTAGCGGGACTAATGAGCAGTTCTTC. Protein: CASTRGASGTNEQFF.

This rearrangement joins TRBV27 to TRBJ1-2; no firm D call. Looked up from germline, CDR1 is MNHEY and CDR2 is SMNVEV (reference sequence). The CDR3 runs to 14 residues. Trimming cost V 5 bases and J 5 bases, with 15 bases left between them. The CDR3 sequence is CASSPLGVGYGYTF. DNA for the CDR3: TGTGCCAGCAGTCCCCTGGGAGTAGGGTATGGCTACACCTTC.

The chain couples TRBV19 to TRBJ2-7, with 10 bases matching TRBD1. Losses at the gene ends were 3 bases for V and 4 bases for J; bases not matched to a gene: 3. The CDR3 has 14 amino acids. CDR1 is LNHDA and CDR2 is SQIVND in the germline V gene (reference sequence). CDR3 in amino acids: CASSMPGQGYEQYF. CDR3 in DNA: TGTGCCAGTAGTATGCCGGGACAGGGGTACGAGCAGTACTTC.